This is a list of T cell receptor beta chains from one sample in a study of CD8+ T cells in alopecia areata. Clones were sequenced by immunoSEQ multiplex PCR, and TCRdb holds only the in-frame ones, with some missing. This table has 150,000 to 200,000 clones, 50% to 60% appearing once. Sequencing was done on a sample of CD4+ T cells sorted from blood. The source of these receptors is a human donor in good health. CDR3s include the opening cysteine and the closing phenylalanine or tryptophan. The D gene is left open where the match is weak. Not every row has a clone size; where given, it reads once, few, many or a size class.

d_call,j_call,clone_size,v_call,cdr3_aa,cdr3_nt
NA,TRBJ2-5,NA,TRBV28,CASISNPIQETQYF,TGTGCCAGCATATCGAACCCGATCCAAGAGACCCAGTACTTC
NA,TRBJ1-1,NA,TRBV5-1,CASSLAGRAANTEAFF,TGCGCCAGCAGCTTGGCGGGGAGGGCGGCGAACACTGAAGCTTTCTTT
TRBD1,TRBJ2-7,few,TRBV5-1,CASSMDRAYEQYF,TGCGCCAGCAGCATGGACAGGGCCTACGAGCAGTACTTC
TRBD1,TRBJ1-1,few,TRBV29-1,CSVHGQGGTEAFF,TGCAGCGTCCACGGACAGGGGGGCACTGAAGCTTTCTTT
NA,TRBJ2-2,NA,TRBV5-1,CASSGGANTGELFF,TGCGCCAGCAGCGGGGGAGCGAACACCGGGGAGCTGTTTTTT
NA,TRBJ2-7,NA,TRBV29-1,CSVGGTALDEQYF,TGCAGCGTCGGCGGGACAGCCCTGGACGAGCAGTACTTC
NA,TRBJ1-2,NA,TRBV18,CASSPQGLKGYTF,TGTGCCAGCTCACCACAAGGGCTAAAAGGCTACACCTTC
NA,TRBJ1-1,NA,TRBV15,CATSREQGISEAFF,TGTGCCACCAGCAGAGAACAGGGTATTTCTGAAGCTTTCTTT
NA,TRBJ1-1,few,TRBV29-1,CSVDPGQRAFF,TGCAGCGTTGATCCGGGACAACGAGCTTTCTTT
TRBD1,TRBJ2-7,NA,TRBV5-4,CASSWGQTPYEQYF,TGTGCCAGCAGCTGGGGACAGACTCCCTACGAGCAGTACTTC
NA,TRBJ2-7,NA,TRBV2,CASSDGEQYF,TGTGCCAGCAGTGACGGAGAGCAGTACTTC
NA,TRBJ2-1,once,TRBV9,CASSVANRDNSGQFF,TGTGCCAGCAGCGTAGCTAACCGGGACAACTCAGGGCAGTTCTTC
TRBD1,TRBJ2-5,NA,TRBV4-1,CASSLGQGWQETQYF,TGCGCCAGCAGCCTGGGACAGGGGTGGCAAGAGACCCAGTACTTC
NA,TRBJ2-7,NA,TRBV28,CASSLVGQPWGEQYF,TGTGCCAGCAGTTTAGTTGGACAGCCCTGGGGCGAGCAGTACTTC
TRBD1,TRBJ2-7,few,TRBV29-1,CSVEGGQGIYEQYF,TGCAGCGTTGAGGGGGGACAGGGGATTTACGAGCAGTACTTC
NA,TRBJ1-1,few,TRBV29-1,CSLSLNTEAFF,TGCAGCCTTTCATTGAACACTGAAGCTTTCTTT
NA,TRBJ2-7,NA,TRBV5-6,CASSLVTSRSSYEQYF,TGTGCCAGCAGCTTGGTTACTAGTCGTTCATCCTACGAGCAGTACTTC
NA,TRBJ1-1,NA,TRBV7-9,CATLNTEAFF,TGTGCCACCTTGAACACTGAAGCTTTCTTT
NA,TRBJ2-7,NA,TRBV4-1,CASSPPGVEEQYF,TGCGCCAGCAGCCCGCCGGGGGTAGAGGAGCAGTACTTC
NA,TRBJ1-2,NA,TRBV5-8,CASSLSGFNYGYTF,TGTGCCAGCAGCTTATCCGGGTTTAACTATGGCTACACCTTC
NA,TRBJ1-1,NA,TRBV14,CASSQGVGTEAFF,TGTGCCAGCAGCCAAGGTGTCGGCACTGAAGCTTTCTTT
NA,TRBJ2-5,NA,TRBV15,CATSREGARQETQYF,TGTGCCACCAGCAGAGAAGGGGCCAGACAAGAGACCCAGTACTTC
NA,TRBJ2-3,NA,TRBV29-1,CSVLGKGDTQYF,TGCAGCGTTCTCGGGAAGGGAGATACGCAGTATTTT
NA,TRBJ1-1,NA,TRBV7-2,CATKRGGTNTEAFF,TGTGCCACCAAGAGGGGAGGGACGAACACTGAAGCTTTCTTT
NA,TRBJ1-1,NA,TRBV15,CATSRVRRDTEAFF,TGTGCCACCAGCAGAGTGAGGAGGGACACTGAAGCTTTCTTT
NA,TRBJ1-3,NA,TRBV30,CAWSERGNTIYF,TGTGCCTGGTCGGAGAGGGGAAACACCATATATTTT
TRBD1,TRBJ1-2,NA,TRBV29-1,CSVDRQGLEFGGYTF,TGCAGCGTTGACCGACAGGGCTTGGAGTTTGGAGGCTACACCTTC
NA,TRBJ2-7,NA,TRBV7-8,CASSGGGVYEQYF,TGTGCCAGCAGCGGAGGGGGTGTGTACGAGCAGTACTTC
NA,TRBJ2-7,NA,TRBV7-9,CASSLVTQGISNFHYEQYF,TGTGCCAGCAGCTTAGTGACTCAGGGGATTTCCAACTTCCACTACGAGCAGTACTTC
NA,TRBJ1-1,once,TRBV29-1,CSVEKVGTEAFF,TGCAGCGTTGAAAAGGTAGGGACTGAAGCTTTCTTT
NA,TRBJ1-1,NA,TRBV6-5,CASSDSNTEAFF,TGTGCCAGCAGTGACAGTAACACTGAAGCTTTCTTT
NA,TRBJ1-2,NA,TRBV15,CATSRDFVYGYTF,TGTGCCACCAGCAGAGATTTTGTCTATGGCTACACCTTC
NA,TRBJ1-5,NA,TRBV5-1,CASSLLQSNQPQHF,TGCGCCAGCAGCTTGTTACAGAGCAATCAGCCCCAGCATTTT
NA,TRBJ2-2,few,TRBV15,CATAFRGTGELFF,TGTGCCACCGCATTCAGGGGCACCGGGGAGCTGTTTTTT
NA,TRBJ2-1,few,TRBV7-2,CASSLKRESRNEQFF,TGTGCCAGCAGCTTAAAACGGGAGAGTCGCAATGAGCAGTTCTTC
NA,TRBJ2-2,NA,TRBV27,CASSPPDPRGTGELFF,TGTGCCAGCAGTCCTCCGGACCCGCGGGGCACCGGGGAGCTGTTTTTT
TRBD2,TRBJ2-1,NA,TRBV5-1,CASSLAGGQVRLGREVYNEQFF,TGCGCCAGCAGCTTGGCCGGGGGGCAGGTCCGACTTGGGCGGGAGGTCTACAATGAGCAGTTCTTC
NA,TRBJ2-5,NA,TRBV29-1,CSVEDPTGDQETQYF,TGCAGCGTTGAAGATCCAACAGGAGACCAAGAGACCCAGTACTTC
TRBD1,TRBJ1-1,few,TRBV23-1,CASSHLTPGGVGTEAFF,TGCGCCAGCAGTCACCTCACCCCAGGGGGCGTAGGCACTGAAGCTTTCTTT
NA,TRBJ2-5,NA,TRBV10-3,CAISGGNEQETQYF,TGTGCCATCAGTGGGGGGAATGAGCAAGAGACCCAGTACTTC
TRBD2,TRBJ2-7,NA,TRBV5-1,CASSHGTSGDEQYF,TGCGCCAGCAGCCACGGGACTAGCGGAGACGAGCAGTACTTC
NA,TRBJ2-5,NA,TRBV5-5,CASSFGGPQETQYF,TGTGCCAGCAGCTTCGGGGGACCCCAAGAGACCCAGTACTTC
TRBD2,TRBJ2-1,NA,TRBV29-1,CSAQGASGRVFNEQFF,TGCAGCGCCCAAGGGGCTAGCGGGAGGGTATTCAATGAGCAGTTCTTC
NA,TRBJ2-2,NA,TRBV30,CAWRGFNTGELFF,TGTGCCTGGAGAGGATTTAACACCGGGGAGCTGTTTTTT
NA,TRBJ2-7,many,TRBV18,CASSPRVASSYEQYF,TGTGCCAGCTCACCTCGGGTAGCGTCCTCCTACGAGCAGTACTTC
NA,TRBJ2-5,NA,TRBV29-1,CSVDEGREETQYF,TGCAGCGTCGACGAGGGTAGGGAAGAGACCCAGTACTTC
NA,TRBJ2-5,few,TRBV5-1,CASSLVGGGVQETQYF,TGCGCCAGCAGCTTGGTTGGCGGCGGCGTACAAGAGACCCAGTACTTC
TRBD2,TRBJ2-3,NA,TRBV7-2,CASSLEVGLGVQYF,TGTGCCAGCAGCTTAGAGGTGGGACTAGGGGTGCAGTATTTT
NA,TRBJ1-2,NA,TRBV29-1,CSVVYGQLPYGYTF,TGCAGCGTTGTCTACGGACAGCTCCCCTATGGCTACACCTTC
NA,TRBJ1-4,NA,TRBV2,CASSDSLVNEKLFF,TGTGCCAGCAGTGACTCATTGGTTAATGAAAAACTGTTTTTT
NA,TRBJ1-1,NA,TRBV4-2,CASSLEWRNTEAFF,TGTGCCAGCAGCCTAGAGTGGAGGAACACTGAAGCTTTCTTT
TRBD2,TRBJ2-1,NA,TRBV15,CATSRTAGGVPFF,TGTGCCACCAGCAGAACAGCGGGAGGTGTCCCGTTCTTC
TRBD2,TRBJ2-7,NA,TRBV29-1,CSVDRAGGNEQYF,TGCAGCGTTGATCGAGCGGGGGGGAACGAGCAGTACTTC